This T cell receptor (beta chain) derives from a study of molecular identifiers for immune sequencing clone quantification. The wider study: In replicates, RNA from approximately 20,000 or 100,000 naive CD8 cells was divided five ways and four parts were sequenced.

TCRdb independently ran MiXCR on the PCR reads; one entry per CDR3 protein. The sample holds over 600,000 distinct CDR3 sequences, 15% to 20% seen once. This clonotype was recorded at least ten times. With 10%, 30% or 50% of RNA, about 20,000 to 1,100,000 naive CD8 T cells were sequenced. Naive CD8 T cells underwent sorting with the CD8+CD4-CCR7+CD45RA+ definition. The CDR3 has 16 residues. The V gene's germline CDR1 is SEHNR and CDR2 FQNEAQ (reference sequence). Trimming pared 3 bases from V and 4 bases from J, leaving 15 bases between. The chain employs TRBV7-9 and TRBJ2-2; D call uncertain. The sample consisted of naive CD8+ T cells from blood, with Jurkat cell RNA spiked in. Subset of the sample: FACS-sorted CD8+CD4-CCR7+CD45RA+ naive T cells. This TCR was recovered from a human donor in good health. Some libraries in this study had Jurkat cell RNA spiked in. The CDR3 nucleotides read TGTGCCAGCAGCTTTAACCCCCCCCGAGGCACCGGGGAGCTGTTTTTT. Translation: CASSFNPPRGTGELFF.